What follows are 4 T cell receptor beta chains derived from one specimen sequenced in a study of beta chain features in type 1 diabetes (dated by TCRdb to the late 2010s). The receptor library was made with the immunoSEQ multiplex PCR assay. The entire amount of isolated RNA was reverse transcribed using the High Capacity cDNA Reverse Transcription Kit, so the sequenced TCRB transcripts were expressed ones. TCRdb limited this immuneACCESS table to in-frame rearrangements with V and J called. A share of clones is missing; checked studies link under half to unresolved V genes, and the rest is unexplained. The sample data list 450,000 to 550,000 clones, and approximately 30% of these were observed just once. Of the sample, 0.05% to 0.065% is held by the ten largest clones. The sequencing sample was made of naive CD4+ T cells from blood. What the cell subset or site label conveys for this sample: true naive CD4+ T cells. The receptors originated from a young man in good health.

This clone was observed a few times. The rearrangement uses TRBV9 and TRBJ2-1, with a weak D call TRBD2 (7 bases). CDR1 and CDR2 (germline): SGDLS, YYNGEE. The CDR3 sequence is 15 residues long. The V end was cut by 4 bases, the J end by 9 bases, with 20 bases between. CDR3 region: CASSTRGGEAFEQFF. The CDR3 nucleotides are TGTGCCAGCAGCACCCGAGGGGGGGAGGCATTTGAGCAGTTCTTC.

This clone turned up a few times. The chain employs TRBV29-1 and TRBJ2-5, with a tentative D call TRBD2 (7 bases). V was shortened by 3 bases and J by 4 bases, with 15 bases between the two germline ends. The CDR3 sequence is 14 residues long. From germline, CDR1 is SQVTM and CDR2 ANQGSEA. The CDR3 DNA sequence: TGCAGCGTTGATGTCGGTAGGGGGGGAGAGACCCAGTACTTC. Translation gives CSVDVGRGGETQYF.

This clone was recorded a few times. The gene calls are TRBV7-9 and TRBJ1-1; TRBD1 is a possible D gene (6 bases). Germline CDR1 is SEHNR and CDR2 is FQNEAQ (reference sequence). Trimming removed 3 bases at V and 1 base at J, with 12 bases between. This CDR3 contains 15 residues. CDR3 coding DNA: TGTGCCAGCAGCTTGTACAGGGTGGAGAACACTGAAGCTTTCTTT. Its translation: CASSLYRVENTEAFF. Supplemented by reference TRBV7-9 and TRBJ1-1, the full variable domain reads DTGVSQNPRHKITKRGQNVTFRCDPISEHNRLYWYRQTLGQGPEFLTYFQNEAQLEKSRLLSDRFSAERPKGSFSTLEIQRTEQGDSAMYLCASSLYRVENTEAFFGQGTRLTVV.

The genes are TRBV30 and TRBJ2-1; D may be TRBD1 (7 bases). V was cut by 7 bases and J by 6 bases, with 19 bases left in between. CDR1 and CDR2 (germline): GTSNPN, SVGIG (reference sequence). The CDR3 is 14 residues long. The CDR3 protein is CASQGGYITNEQFF. The CDR3 DNA reads TGTGCCTCCCAGGGGGGCTACATTACCAATGAGCAGTTCTTC.